This T cell receptor beta chain comes out of a study of memory CD4+ T cells and cytomegalovirus serostatus. General observations from the study: Of under 200 reported CMV TCRbeta sequences, under 70 were found in memory CD4+ repertoires.

Sequenced by immunoSEQ multiplex PCR; TCRdb stores in-frame clones only, minus some. The sample lists over 40,000 clones; over 65% were seen once. Germline CDR1 is MDHEN and CDR2 is SYDVKM. The V end lost 7 bases, the J end lost 4 bases, and 14 bases lay between the germline ends. The CDR3 extends over 13 amino acids. The sort gate was single viable CD3+CD4+CD8-CD45RO+ cells for memory CD4+ T cells. Remarks on this clone: As yet, its antigen is unknown.

This clonotype originated in an adult in good health and CMV-seronegative. Sequencing was done on a sample of memory CD4+ T cells from blood. The gene calls are TRBV28 and TRBJ2-7, with D possibly matching TRBD2 (7 bases). Written as DNA, the CDR3 is TGTGCCAGCATTGGGAGGGGGGCATACGAGCAGTACTTC. It is translated as CASIGRGAYEQYF.